The entry below describes one TCR beta chain. Study processing details: How many nucleated cells were present was estimated from reference gene primer amplification. Clones were read by immunoSEQ multiplex PCR, and TCRdb kept only the in-frame ones, dropping some. V, J and clone size are those of that table, while D and trimming were read from the DNA. This table has tens of thousands of clones, around 89% appearing once. This entry is derived from a study of blood T cell repertoires in COVID-19. Study-wide background: Acute and convalescent COVID-19 specimens originated in the United States, Italy and Spain. PBMCs, B-cell-depleted T cells, or T cells were the source of the cDNA or gDNA that made up the material.

The germline V gene has CDR1 MGHRA and CDR2 YSYEKL. V lost 3 bases and J 6 bases, leaving 8 bases between the germline ends. This CDR3 region has 12 residues. The chain couples TRBV4-1 to TRBJ1-2; weak D call: TRBD1 (6 bases). Sequencing was done on a sample of peripheral blood. The receptor was derived from a human donor in a cohort sampled during active COVID-19. The chain's CDR3 is CASSQTGDGYTF. In DNA, the CDR3 is TGCGCCAGCAGCCAGACAGGAGATGGCTACACCTTC.